This T cell receptor (beta chain) emerged from a study of blood T cell repertoires in COVID-19 (dated by TCRdb to about 2020). Background on the whole study: Samples covering the acute and convalescent phases of COVID-19 were provided by collaborators in the United States, Italy and Spain. The sample metadata nearly always contained a de-identified subject ID, COVID-19 status, age in years and sex. The repertoires were made available in a free public database intended to serve as a resource for research on the immune response to SARS-CoV-2. Deeply sampled blood TCRbeta repertoires from subjects exposed to, actively infected with, or recovered from COVID-19 were included in the dataset. Where available, HLA class I and class II types were taken from metadata supplied by the sample provider and were not determined by assay-based typing. Samples were obtained from the ongoing ImmuneRACE study (first 160 participants) and from 1,254 subjects provided by 6 global collaborators. The material from the prospective study consisted of cDNA or gDNA derived from T cells, B-cell-depleted T cells, or PBMCs. What the study reported, not specific to this receptor: Clinical and demographic metadata were provided uncurated, with the amount varying by source and participant.

The CDR3 contains 16 residues, cysteine and phenylalanine counted. The entry retains the CDR3 DNA only, 48 bases that are in frame from base 1. The germline V gene supplies CDR1 SGHDT and CDR2 YYEEEE. Trimming leaves V shorter by 4 bases and J shorter by 7 bases, with the junction holding 9 bases beyond the gene matches. The immunoSEQ Assay, a bias-controlled multiplex PCR, was used to amplify TCRbeta CDR3 regions from genomic DNA. As for the authors' bioinformatics: Nucleated cell counts per sample were estimated from amplification of reference gene primers within the assay. To quantify the absolute abundance of each unique TCRbeta CDR3 rearrangement, sequence reads were collapsed and filtered. Productive Simpson clonality was computed per sample as the square root of Simpson's diversity index over productive rearrangements. Not all clones reach the TCRdb copy of this immuneACCESS table, which keeps in-frame sequences only. Checked studies attribute under half of the gap to unresolved V genes and leave the rest unexplained. V and J calls and clone size are given by that table; D and trimming were obtained from the DNA. The sample table holds roughly 20,000 clones, of which about 86% were seen once. 9.5% to 12% of the sample comes from the top ten.

Collaborating institutions collected whole blood in K2EDTA tubes following their own protocols. For TCRbeta analysis, collaborator samples were shipped as frozen whole blood, as isolated PBMCs, or as DNA extracted from either sample type. Notes on this clone: The target of this receptor is not known. The input lacks base qualities; no much larger clone sits a single base away.

The rearrangement joined TRBV5-6 to TRBJ1-3; 12 central nucleotides agree with TRBD1. The specimen was peripheral blood. The TCR sequence derives from a human donor in a cohort sampled during active COVID-19. CDR3 sequence: CASSTLPGQGANTIYF. The DNA reads as follows: TGTGCCAGCAGCACTCTACCGGGACAGGGGGCGAACACCATATATTTT.